The 22 T cell receptor beta chains in this list originate from one sample, sequenced in a study of molecular identifiers for immune sequencing clone quantification. TCRdb re-called the PCR reads with MiXCR, one entry per CDR3 protein. The table has 88,000 or so distinct CDR3 sequences, under 25% seen once. Material: naive CD8+ T cells from blood, with Jurkat cell RNA spiked in. The subset here: FACS-sorted CD8+CD4-CCR7+CD45RA+ naive T cells. The receptors stem from a human donor in good health. Some libraries in this study had Jurkat cell RNA spiked in.

To note about this clonotype: This clone may be a read error of a much larger clone one base away. The CDR3 spells CASLWRGRSTDTQYF. In DNA, the CDR3 is TGTGCCAGCCTCTGGCGGGGCCGGAGCACAGATACGCAGTATTTT. The chain carries TRBV6-5 and TRBJ2-3, with D tentatively TRBD2 (6 bases). V lost 8 bases and J lost 0, with 15 bases in between. In germline, CDR1 is MNHEY, CDR2 SVGAGI. There are 15 residues in the CDR3.

This clonotype has a count of ten or more. V gene TRBV6-1 combines with J gene TRBJ1-1, with D possibly TRBD1 on 5 matching bases. Trimming removed 2 bases from V and 5 bases from J, with 15 bases in between. Germline-derived CDR1 and CDR2 are MNHNS and SASEGT. CDR3 length equals 15 residues. In DNA, the CDR3 is TGTGCCAGCAGTGAACTTATTAGGGGCGGAACTGAAGCTTTCTTT. It is translated as CASSELIRGGTEAFF.

The sample holds many counts of this clonotype. This chain joins TRBV28 and TRBJ2-7, with 8 bases aligning to TRBD1. This CDR3 contains 15 residues. The junction had 9 bases not matched to a gene; V was cut back by 2 bases and J by 6 bases. Germline loops: CDR1 MDHEN, CDR2 SYDVKM. CDR3 nucleotides: TGTGCCAGCAGTTTACAAGACAGGGGATGGAGCGAGCAGTACTTC. Amino acids: CASSLQDRGWSEQYF. Full variable domain (outside the CDR3, taken from reference TRBV28 and TRBJ2-7): DVKVTQSSRYLVKRTGEKVFLECVQDMDHENMFWYRQDPGLGLRLIYFSYDVKMKEKGDIPEGYSVSREKKERFSLILESASTNQTSMYLCASSLQDRGWSEQYFGPGTRLTVT.

Of note for this clonotype: This clone may be a read error of a much larger clone one base away. The rearrangement uses TRBV4-3 and TRBJ2-1; 9 nucleotides align to TRBD2. This CDR3 has 16 amino acids. CDR1 and CDR2 (germline): LGHNA, YSLEER. The V and J ends lost 0 bases and 2 bases, in that order; junction bases with no gene match: 2. CDR3 bases: TGCGCCAGCAGCCAAGATAGCGGGAGCCCCTACAATGAGCAGTTCTTC. Protein product: CASSQDSGSPYNEQFF.

Concerning this clonotype: Being one base from a much bigger clone, this may be a read error. The final CDR3 position lacks the conserved phenylalanine or tryptophan, pointing to a likely read error. This chain joins TRBV11-2 and TRBJ1-2, with D possibly TRBD1 on 5 matching bases. This CDR3 is 18 amino acids long. V dropped 0 bases and J dropped 0 bases, with 17 bases sitting between them. Germline assignment: CDR1 SGHAT and CDR2 FQNNGV. The CDR3 is CASSLDSLPGTANYGYTL. The CDR3 DNA reads TGTGCCAGCAGCTTAGACTCCCTCCCCGGGACGGCTAACTATGGCTACACCCTC.

This clonotype was picked up many times. The rearrangement joins TRBV6-5 to TRBJ1-2, with a tentative D call TRBD1 (6 bases). The CDR3 has 15 residues. V was shortened by 2 bases and J by 3 bases, with 13 bases between the two germline ends. Germline V gene sequence: CDR1 MNHEY, CDR2 SVGAGI. The CDR3 DNA sequence: TGTGCCAGCAGTTACAAGGACAGTAGCTACTATGGCTACACCTTC. Its translation: CASSYKDSSYYGYTF.

J is TRBJ2-2 and V is TRBV9; the D gene is possibly TRBD1 (6 bases). Germline V gives CDR1 SGDLS, CDR2 YYNGEE. V shed 10 bases and J shed 4 bases, with 26 bases lying between them. CDR3 length equals 17 residues. The CDR3 region is CACIPGDGRDATGELFF. CDR3 nucleotides: TGTGCCTGCATCCCAGGGGATGGCAGAGACGCCACCGGGGAGCTGTTTTTT.

On this clonotype itself: A read error is possible here, since a much larger clone lies one base away. The CDR3 DNA is TGCAGTGGCAAAGGCGGGGGCGACGCTATGAACACTGAAGCTTTCTTT. This sequence encodes CSGKGGGDAMNTEAFF. The J gene is TRBJ1-1, the V gene TRBV20-1; tentative D call: TRBD1 (6 bases). The length of the CDR3 is 16 residues. Germline CDR1 DFQATT, CDR2 SNEGSKA (reference sequence). V was clipped by 7 bases and J by 0 bases, with 21 bases between them.

The CDR3 region has the DNA TGCAGTGCTAGAGATCGTAGGCTAGCGGGGGGGACTGGGGAGACCCAGTACTTC. Translation gives CSARDRRLAGGTGETQYF. The chain links TRBV20-1 to TRBJ2-5; 12 nucleotides match TRBD2. Per germline, CDR1 DFQATT and CDR2 SNEGSKA (reference sequence). The J segment lost 5 bases and the V segment lost 0 bases, leaving 13 bases of the junction unmatched. The CDR3 runs to 18 residues.

The chain is built from TRBV6-6 and TRBJ1-1; D is ambiguous. CDR3 length: 11 amino acids. The ends were cut back, 7 bases at V and 5 bases at J, with 8 bases in the middle. CDR1 MNHNY and CDR2 SVGAGI come from the germline V gene (reference sequence). This CDR3 is CASTRRTEAFF. The CDR3 DNA reads TGTGCCAGCACGCGAAGGACTGAAGCTTTCTTT.

This clonotype occurred a few times. V and J are TRBV7-9 and TRBJ2-7; 10 bases agree with TRBD2. J lost 9 bases, V lost 1 base, and 3 bases had no gene match. Per the germline V gene, CDR1 is SEHNR and CDR2 is FQNEAQ (reference sequence). This CDR3 has 13 residues. CDR3 in amino acids: CASSLDPSGRQYF. Written as DNA, the CDR3 is TGTGCCAGCAGCTTAGATCCTAGCGGGAGGCAGTACTTC.

This clonotype was seen repeatedly, ten times or more. The chain couples TRBV2 to TRBJ2-7; TRBD2 aligns across 13 bases. CDR1 is SNHLY, CDR2 FYNNEI, per germline. The length of the CDR3 is 16 residues. The ends lost 10 bases at V and 3 bases at J; junction bases unmatched: 12. The CDR3 DNA sequence: TGTGCCACCAGGACTAGCGGGGGCTTGAGGGTCTACGAGCAGTACTTC. This translates into CATRTSGGLRVYEQYF.

This clonotype was seen at least ten times. The genes are TRBV30 and TRBJ2-7; D is uncertain. The length of the CDR3 is 12 residues. Germline V lookup: CDR1 GTSNPN, CDR2 SVGIG (reference sequence). The V end was cut by 3 bases, the J end by 2 bases, with 8 bases between. This CDR3 is CAWSDATYEQYF. The CDR3 DNA reads as TGTGCCTGGAGCGATGCTACCTACGAGCAGTACTTC. The full variable domain, in which reference TRBV30 and TRBJ2-7 provide the parts outside the CDR3, is SQTIHQWPATLVQPVGSPLSLECTVEGTSNPNLYWYRQAAGRGLQLLFYSVGIGQISSEVPQNLSASRPQDRQFILSSKKLLLSDSGFYLCAWSDATYEQYFGPGTRLTVT.

The chain joins TRBV27 to TRBJ2-7; D is possibly TRBD2 (5 bases). V lost 0 bases and J 3 bases, leaving 9 bases between the germline ends. This CDR3 is built from 14 residues. From germline, CDR1 is MNHEY and CDR2 SMNVEV (reference sequence). CDR3 protein: CASSLSGVVYEQYF. In DNA form, the CDR3 reads TGTGCCAGCAGTTTATCGGGAGTAGTCTACGAGCAGTACTTC.

This clonotype was observed many times. The rearrangement joins TRBV29-1 to TRBJ1-2, with 12 bases fitting TRBD1. This CDR3 is 13 amino acids long. V dropped 6 bases and J dropped 8; count of bases not matched to a gene: 7. Germline V gives CDR1 SQVTM, CDR2 ANQGSEA. The CDR3 is CSVISGTGGGYTF. The CDR3 bases are TGCAGCGTGATTTCCGGGACAGGGGGCGGCTACACCTTC.

This clonotype was counted ten times or more. This chain connects TRBV27 to TRBJ2-1, with D perhaps TRBD2 (7 bases). The V gene's germline CDR1 is MNHEY and CDR2 SMNVEV (reference sequence). The CDR3 has 14 amino acids. Trimming removed 5 bases at V and 8 bases at J, with 16 bases between. This chain's CDR3 is CASSLDGGGDEQFF. The CDR3 nucleotides read TGTGCCAGCAGTCTCGATGGGGGGGGCGATGAGCAGTTCTTC.

Ten or more counts support this clonotype. This sequence joins TRBV4-3 and TRBJ2-7, with D unclear. The CDR3 length is 15 residues. Trimming took 0 bases from V and 2 from J, leaving 11 bases between them. Germline CDR1 is LGHNA and CDR2 is YSLEER. CDR3 region: CASSQDRNGPYEQYF. The CDR3 DNA reads TGCGCCAGCAGCCAAGATCGCAACGGCCCCTACGAGCAGTACTTC.

This clonotype has a single count. The chain employs TRBV7-9 and TRBJ1-5; D may be TRBD1 (5 bases). Germline assignment: CDR1 SEHNR and CDR2 FQNEAQ (reference sequence). The length of the CDR3 is 15 residues. V shed 1 base and J shed 3 bases, with 10 bases lying between them. The CDR3, as DNA: TGTGCCAGCAGCTTAGATACAGGACTCAATCAGCCCCAGCATTTT. Its protein is CASSLDTGLNQPQHF.

The chain is built from TRBV30 and TRBJ2-7; 9 bases map to TRBD2. CDR1 GTSNPN and CDR2 SVGIG come from the germline V gene (reference sequence). There are 14 residues in the CDR3. The V segment lost 6 bases and the J segment 4 bases; nucleotides outside the gene matches: 10. Here the CDR3 DNA reads TGTGCCTGCGATAAGGGACTAGCTTTATACGAGCAGTACTTC. Translation: CACDKGLALYEQYF.

Of note for this clonotype: This may stem from a read error, because a much larger clone lies one nucleotide away. The chain links TRBV5-6 to TRBJ1-1; D unresolved. Trimming cost V 4 bases and J 4 bases, with 11 bases left between them. Germline CDR1 SGHDT, CDR2 YYEEEE. This CDR3 spans 13 amino acids. The CDR3 DNA reads as TGTGCCAGCAGCACCTCGGGGAGCACTGAAGCTTTCTTT. It yields the protein CASSTSGSTEAFF. The entire variable domain, with the rest obtained from reference TRBV5-6 and TRBJ1-1, is as follows: DAGVTQSPTHLIKTRGQQVTLRCSPKSGHDTVSWYQQALGQGPQFIFQYYEEEERQRGNFPDRFSGHQFPNYSSELNVNALLLGDSALYLCASSTSGSTEAFFGQGTRLTVV.

Regarding this clonotype: Given a much more abundant clone one base away, this may be a read error. The chain employs TRBV30 and TRBJ1-1; D gene unclear. CDR3 size: 14 residues. Germline V gene sequence: CDR1 GTSNPN, CDR2 SVGIG (reference sequence). The ends were cut back, 3 bases at V and 8 bases at J, with 19 bases in the middle. The CDR3: CAWRTECTHWEAFF. As DNA, the CDR3 is TGTGCCTGGAGAACAGAATGCACACACTGGGAAGCTTTCTTT.

Details on this clonotype: This CDR3 fails to terminate in the conserved phenylalanine or tryptophan, so it likely reflects a read error. The J gene is TRBJ2-7, the V gene TRBV6-5, with 8 bases matching TRBD2. V was pared by 5 bases and J by 2 bases, with 11 bases of the junction left unmatched. Germline CDR1 and CDR2: MNHEY and SVGAGI. CDR3 length: 16 amino acids. CDR3 nucleotide sequence: TGTGCCAGCAGTCCTTCGGGACTAGGGGTTGCCTACGAGCAGTACTCC. The encoded protein is CASSPSGLGVAYEQYS.